These T cell receptor beta chains were read from a single sample in a study of identical twins. In TCRdb, the 5' RACE reads were re-called with MiXCR into one record per CDR3 protein. The table records about 530,000 distinct CDR3 sequences, roughly 15% of them present only once. The data were also submitted as part of a second study, on yellow fever vaccine responses in identical twins.

The sequenced sample was CD4+ T cells sorted from blood. The source of these receptors is a woman younger than 35 in good health. Each CDR3 is given with its conserved first and last residue. A D gene is named only where the DNA matches it firmly. The size entry is marked missing in some rows and otherwise reads once, few, many or a size class.

TRBJ2-2 | - | TRBV28 | - | TGTGCCAGCGCAGCGGCGTACGGGGAGCTGTTTTTT | CASAAAYGELFF
TRBJ2-2 | - | TRBV12-3/TRBV12-4 | - | TGTGCCAGCAGTTTAGCGCTTGTAGCAGTACCCGGGGAGCTGTTTTTT | CASSLALVAVPGELFF
TRBJ2-6 | - | TRBV6-1 | - | TGTGCCAGCAGTGAAGTGGTGTCCTGGGCCAACGTCCTGACTTTC | CASSEVVSWANVLTF
TRBJ2-1 | TRBD2 | TRBV2 | - | TGTGCCAGCACTGGGACTAGCGGGAAACCCCATGAGCAGTTCTTC | CASTGTSGKPHEQFF
TRBJ1-1 | - | TRBV12-3/TRBV12-4 | many | TGTGCCAGCAGTACCAGGGGGAACACTGAAGCTTTCTTT | CASSTRGNTEAFF
TRBJ2-4 | - | TRBV7-9 | - | TGTGCCAGCAGCTCTCAGGGGATCCAAAACATTCAGTACTTC | CASSSQGIQNIQYF
TRBJ2-2 | - | TRBV25-1 | - | TGTGCCAGCAGTGAAAGTGGCAGCACCGGGGAGCTGTTTTTT | CASSESGSTGELFF
TRBJ2-1 | - | TRBV20-1 | few | TGCAGTGCTAGAGATCTAGCGAGCTCCTACAATGAGCAGTTCTTC | CSARDLASSYNEQFF
TRBJ1-5 | - | TRBV15 | - | TGTGCCACCAGCCGACTGGGGCCGGAGACCCAGCATTTT | CATSRLGPETQHF
TRBJ2-1 | - | TRBV15 | few | TGTGCCACCAGCACCCAAGAAGGAGGGGGTTTGAATGAGCAGTTCTTC | CATSTQEGGGLNEQFF
TRBJ2-7 | - | TRBV10-3 | few | TGTGCCACGTGGGCGGGGGCAAGGAACGAGCAGTACTTC | CATWAGARNEQYF
TRBJ1-2 | TRBD1 | TRBV28 | - | TGTGCCAGCAGTCAACGACAGGGGTCGAAAGGCTACACCTTC | CASSQRQGSKGYTF
TRBJ2-2 | - | TRBV10-3 | - | TGTGCCATCAGTGGTGGGCCAACGAACACCGGGGAGCTGTTTTTT | CAISGGPTNTGELFF
TRBJ1-6 | - | TRBV6-5 | - | TGTGCCAGCAGTTACACGAGGTGGACAGCCAATTCACCCCTCCACTTT | CASSYTRWTANSPLHF
TRBJ1-5 | TRBD1 | TRBV12-3/TRBV12-4 | - | TGTGCCAGCAGTTTATACCCCTCATGGACAGGGAGCAATCAGCCCCAGCATTTT | CASSLYPSWTGSNQPQHF
TRBJ1-2 | - | TRBV6-1 | few | TGTGCCAGCAGTCCGGACCGTGATGCTGGCTACACCTTC | CASSPDRDAGYTF
TRBJ2-1 | - | TRBV28 | - | TGTGCCAGCAGTACCGAAGCGTTCCCTACATACAATGAGCAGTTCTTC | CASSTEAFPTYNEQFF
TRBJ2-7 | - | TRBV7-6 | - | TGTGCCAGCAGCTTAGACCCAGGGTCCCACGAGCAGTACTTC | CASSLDPGSHEQYF
TRBJ1-2 | - | TRBV12-3/TRBV12-4 | few | - | CANFGNDYGYTF
TRBJ2-1 | - | TRBV12-3/TRBV12-4 | many | TGTGCCAGCAGTTTTTTGGGTCGGCAGTTCTTC | CASSFLGRQFF
TRBJ2-1 | TRBD2 | TRBV20-1 | - | TGCAGTGCTACCTCCAGGATACTAGCGGGAGGGGGGGTCAATGAGCAGTTCTTC | CSATSRILAGGGVNEQFF
TRBJ2-1 | TRBD2 | TRBV5-1 | few | TGCGCCAGCAGCTTAGGTTTAGGCGGGAGGGAAATCTACAATGAGCAGTTCTTC | CASSLGLGGREIYNEQFF
TRBJ2-7 | TRBD2 | TRBV10-1 | - | TGCGCCAGCAGTGCGGGAGCGGGATACGAGCAGTACTTC | CASSAGAGYEQYF
TRBJ2-3 | TRBD1 | TRBV20-1 | few | TGCAGTGCTAGAGACAGGGGGTCAGATACGCAGTATTTT | CSARDRGSDTQYF
TRBJ2-2 | - | TRBV20-1 | - | TGCAGTGCTAGAGCTTTTAGCGGGAACACCGGGGAGCTGTTTTTT | CSARAFSGNTGELFF
TRBJ2-7 | - | TRBV7-2 | many | TGTGCCAGCAGCTTACAGGGGATGAACTACGAGCAGTACTTC | CASSLQGMNYEQYF
TRBJ2-7 | TRBD1 | TRBV29-1 | few | TGCAGCGTTGGGGACAGGGGGTCTTCCTACGAGCAGTACTTC | CSVGDRGSSYEQYF
TRBJ2-2 | TRBD2 | TRBV10-2 | - | TGCGCCAGCAGCCAAGGACTAGCGGGGGGGTTCGGGGAGCTGTTTTTT | CASSQGLAGGFGELFF
TRBJ2-1 | - | TRBV5-1 | - | TGCGCCAGCAGCGACTCCCCGGGACCCTACAATGAGCAGTTCTTC | CASSDSPGPYNEQFF
TRBJ1-3 | TRBD1 | TRBV12-3/TRBV12-4 | many | TGTGCCAGCCCGGCAGGGGGTAAAAACACCATATATTTT | CASPAGGKNTIYF
TRBJ1-2 | TRBD1 | TRBV12-3/TRBV12-4 | few | TGTGCCAGCAGCAATCAAGGACAGGCGTATGGCTACACCTTC | CASSNQGQAYGYTF
TRBJ2-2 | TRBD2 | TRBV6-1 | few | TGTGCCAGCAGGCTACTAGCGGGAGAATTACGCGGGGAGCTGTTTTTT | CASRLLAGELRGELFF
TRBJ2-5 | TRBD2 | TRBV28 | few | TGTGCCAGCAGTTTATGGACCGGACTAGCGGGGGAAGAGACCCAGTACTTC | CASSLWTGLAGEETQYF
TRBJ2-2 | - | TRBV5-4 | - | TGTGCCAGCAGCTTGGGGGGGTTTGACTTCACCGGGGAGCTGTTTTTT | CASSLGGFDFTGELFF